This T cell receptor (beta chain) was captured in a study of cytomegalovirus exposure and HLA in healthy donors. Germline CDR1 reads KGHSH; CDR2 reads LQKENI. The V end lost 4 bases, the J end lost 7 bases, and 7 bases lay between the germline ends. CDR3 size: 11 residues. Use of 60 Vbeta and 13 Jbeta primers characterized the PCR. TCRdb's copy holds only in-frame clones and misses some; the assay was immunoSEQ multiplex PCR. The table records approximately 97,000 clones, approximately 64% of them present only once. Study outcomes and limitations: The classifier reportedly diagnosed cytomegalovirus status with high specificity and sensitivity. A later analysis reportedly found that, within productive TCRs, an Asian-associated ancestry cluster had fewer N-insertions than the mean observed across the approximately 700 donors. The authors assumed roughly uniform sequencing depth across donors for presence/absence analyses.

This clone was recorded a few times. Its antigen is not identified. This receptor was identified in a human donor in good health. The chain carries TRBV18 and TRBJ1-1; tentatively, D is TRBD1 (5 bases). Sequenced material: PBMCs. CDR3 sequence reads: CASSRGVEAFF. The CDR3 nucleotides read TGTGCCAGCTCACGGGGCGTTGAAGCTTTCTTT.